A single sample gave rise to the 17 T cell receptor beta chains below, sequenced in a study of shared clonotypes between healthy human individuals. Assay: immunoSEQ multiplex PCR; the TCRdb copy retains only in-frame clones and omits some. The sample shows under 600,000 clones, approximately 95% of them seen only once. Sequenced sample: naive CD4+ T cells sorted from blood. Stated subset: CD45RA+ positively selected. These receptor sequences come from a woman between 25 and 40 years old in good health.

This rearrangement joins TRBV7-3 to TRBJ2-1, with D unclear. This CDR3 has 13 amino acids. Germline V gives CDR1 SGHTA, CDR2 FQGTGA. Trimming removed 1 base at V and 8 bases at J, with 9 bases between. The CDR3 DNA reads as TGTGCCAGCAGCTTAAGTACATCCCATGAGCAGTTCTTC. Protein product: CASSLSTSHEQFF.

V gene TRBV13 combines with J gene TRBJ2-7; D unresolved. The CDR3 extends over 14 amino acids. The germline V gene has CDR1 PRHDT and CDR2 FYEKMQ (reference sequence). V was shortened by 6 bases and J by 3 bases, with 15 bases between the two germline ends. CDR3 residues: CASSRNLGSYEQYF. Written as DNA, the CDR3 is TGTGCCAGCAGTCGTAACCTAGGAAGCTACGAGCAGTACTTC.

The V and J genes are TRBV11-2 and TRBJ2-7; TRBD2 matches at 10 bases. This CDR3 spans 17 amino acids. Germline CDR1 and CDR2: SGHAT and FQNNGV. The V gene end was trimmed by 0 bases and the J gene end by 3 bases; junction bases not matched to a gene: 8. The CDR3: CASSLEAGPSGSYEQYF. The CDR3 nucleotides read TGTGCCAGCAGCTTAGAGGCGGGACCTAGCGGGAGCTACGAGCAGTACTTC.

The chain links TRBV7-8 to TRBJ1-5, with D perhaps matching TRBD1 (5 bases). The CDR3 runs 21 residues. Germline lookup yields CDR1 SGHVS and CDR2 FQNEAQ. V lost 1 base and J lost 7, with 32 bases in between. The CDR3 loop reads CASSLGGRGGRDSQGRQPQHF. DNA of the CDR3: TGTGCCAGCAGCTTAGGCGGACGGGGCGGCAGGGACTCCCAAGGGCGACAGCCCCAGCATTTT.

The chain recombines TRBV19 with TRBJ2-6; D could derive from TRBD1 or TRBD2 (6 bases each). The V end was cut by 7 bases, the J end by 2 bases, with 12 bases between. The CDR3 has 15 amino acids. The germline CDR1 and CDR2 sequences are LNHDA and SQIVND (reference sequence). The CDR3 here is CASNEGGTGANVLTF. The CDR3 DNA is TGTGCCAGTAACGAGGGGGGCACTGGGGCCAACGTCCTGACTTTC. Variable domain in full (rest from reference TRBV19 and TRBJ2-6): DGGITQSPKYLFRKEGQNVTLSCEQNLNHDAMYWYRQDPGQGLRLIYYSQIVNDFQKGDIAEGYSVSREKKESFPLTVTSAQKNPTAFYLCASNEGGTGANVLTFGAGSRLTVL.

J is TRBJ2-3 and V is TRBV9; D might be TRBD1 (5 bases). Trimming took off 2 bases at V and 2 bases at J, with 12 bases between the two ends. The germline gives CDR1 SGDLS, CDR2 YYNGEE. This CDR3 has 15 residues. The CDR3 loop is CASSVAHRTTDTQYF. CDR3 bases: TGTGCCAGCAGCGTTGCCCACAGGACCACAGATACGCAGTATTTT.

The V and J genes are TRBV7-8 and TRBJ2-2; D call uncertain. CDR1 is SGHVS and CDR2 is FQNEAQ in the germline V gene. Trimming left V 8 bases short and J 4 bases short, with 20 bases between. The CDR3 sequence is 16 residues long. In nucleotides, the CDR3 is TGTGCCAGCGTTATTAAGGGAAGAGTTGGCACCGGGGAGCTGTTTTTT. Translating it yields CASVIKGRVGTGELFF.

The chain has TRBV4-1 and TRBJ2-1, with 7 positions matching TRBD1. CDR3 length equals 15 residues. The germline V gene encodes CDR1 MGHRA and CDR2 YSYEKL. Trimming removed 3 bases from V and 8 bases from J; junction bases left unmatched: 10. In DNA, the CDR3 is TGCGCCAGCAGCCATCTCTTTACAGGGGACGATGAGCAGTTCTTC. Translated, it gives CASSHLFTGDDEQFF.

This rearrangement joins TRBV7-8 to TRBJ1-2; 8 bases agree with TRBD1. Germline loops: CDR1 SGHVS, CDR2 FQNEAQ. This CDR3 is built from 15 residues. V lost 5 bases and J lost 1; bases outside the gene matches: 6. This chain's CDR3 is CASSGEDRVNYGYTF. CDR3 coding DNA: TGTGCCAGCAGCGGGGAGGACAGGGTTAACTATGGCTACACCTTC.

This chain joins TRBV7-2 and TRBJ2-5, with a possible D match to TRBD1 (5 bases). V was shortened by 1 base and J by 7 bases, with 13 bases between the two germline ends. CDR1 and CDR2 (germline): SGHTA, FQGNSA. The CDR3 runs 14 residues. The CDR3 sequence: CASSLELWGWTQYF. The CDR3 bases are TGTGCCAGCAGCTTAGAGTTGTGGGGCTGGACCCAGTACTTC. The full variable domain, in which reference TRBV7-2 and TRBJ2-5 provide the parts outside the CDR3, is GAGVSQSPSNKVTEKGKDVELRCDPISGHTALYWYRQSLGQGLEFLIYFQGNSAPDKSGLPSDRFSAERTGGSVSTLTIQRTQQEDSAVYLCASSLELWGWTQYFGPGTRLLVL.

CDR3 in amino acids: CASSLTGPGQGTDTQYF. As DNA, the CDR3 is TGTGCCAGCAGCTTGACTGGTCCGGGACAGGGCACAGATACGCAGTATTTT. This sequence joins TRBV11-1 and TRBJ2-3, with TRBD1 matching over 8 bases. V was pared by 3 bases and J by 1 base, with 9 bases of the junction left unmatched. CDR3 length: 17 residues. The germline V gene encodes CDR1 SGHAT and CDR2 FQDESV (reference sequence).

The J gene is TRBJ2-7, the V gene TRBV5-1; 8 nucleotides align to TRBD1. The junction had 4 bases not matched to a gene; V was cut back by 2 bases and J by 3 bases. CDR1 is SGHRS and CDR2 is YFSETQ in the germline V gene. The length of the CDR3 is 14 residues. CDR3: CASSFQGALYEQYF. CDR3 DNA sequence: TGCGCCAGCAGCTTCCAGGGGGCCCTCTACGAGCAGTACTTC.

V gene TRBV10-3 combines with J gene TRBJ1-4; D is unresolved. Germline CDR1 and CDR2: ENHRY and SYGVKD. The germline V and J ends were trimmed by 2 bases and 0 bases, with 7 bases remaining between them. This CDR3 spans 15 amino acids. In nucleotides, the CDR3 is TGTGCCATCAGTGAGGTCAAGACAACTAATGAAAAACTGTTTTTT. The encoded protein is CAISEVKTTNEKLFF.

The chain has TRBV9 and TRBJ2-5; D gene unclear. The CDR3 is 16 amino acids. Germline V lookup: CDR1 SGDLS, CDR2 YYNGEE. V lost 0 bases to trimming and J lost 4 bases, with 16 bases between them. Here the CDR3 reads CASSVAAFSLGETQYF. In nucleotides, the CDR3 is TGTGCCAGCAGCGTAGCTGCGTTCTCCCTGGGAGAGACCCAGTACTTC.

This clone was observed once. This chain joins TRBV25-1 and TRBJ1-1; D is undetermined. Germline CDR1 and CDR2: MGHDK and SYGVNS. The V and J ends lost 0 bases and 1 base respectively, with 6 bases between them. There are 14 residues in the CDR3. The CDR3 reads CASSEYTENTEAFF. The CDR3, as DNA: TGTGCCAGCAGTGAATATACAGAGAACACTGAAGCTTTCTTT.

V gene TRBV5-1 combines with J gene TRBJ2-7; TRBD2 is a possible D gene (6 bases). The CDR3 covers 14 residues. Trimming took off 0 bases at V and 6 bases at J, with 13 bases between the two ends. Germline assignment: CDR1 SGHRS and CDR2 YFSETQ. CDR3 DNA: TGCGCCAGCAGCTTGGGGGGGGAGCCCGGCGAGCAGTACTTC. This sequence encodes CASSLGGEPGEQYF.

This chain uses TRBV7-8 with TRBJ1-5; possibly TRBD1 for D (5 bases). The germline V gene encodes CDR1 SGHVS and CDR2 FQNEAQ. Trimming removed 5 bases at V and 3 bases at J, with 14 bases between. This CDR3 is built from 15 residues. CDR3 coding DNA: TGTGCCAGCAGCCTGCGGCGGACACTCAATCAGCCCCAGCATTTT. It is translated as CASSLRRTLNQPQHF.